Reported below is one TCR beta chain. The ends were cut back, 6 bases at V and 8 bases at J, with 16 bases in the middle. The CDR3 consists of 13 residues. Germline V gene sequence: CDR1 MNHEY, CDR2 SVGAGI. This sample stems from a study of blood T cell repertoires in COVID-19. On the study more broadly: Whether acute or convalescent, the COVID-19 samples came from the United States, Italy and Spain.

In the authors' workflow: Amplified reference gene primers provided the basis for estimating nucleated cell counts. The assay was immunoSEQ multiplex PCR, and TCRdb's table has in-frame clones only and misses some. That table is the source of V, J and clone size, and D and trimming were worked out from the DNA. The sample has 140,000 or so clones; around 90% are singletons. The sequenced material came from peripheral blood. The chain joins TRBV6-5 to TRBJ1-2; D not resolved. The source is a woman between 45 and 65 years old with acute or convalescent COVID-19. The CDR3 reads CASSLTVPEGYTF. In DNA, the CDR3 is TGTGCCAGCAGCCTAACGGTGCCGGAGGGCTACACCTTC.